These 11 T cell receptor beta chains share one sample of origin, sequenced in a study of cytomegalovirus exposure and HLA in healthy donors. Researchers ran the PCR with 60 Vbeta and 13 Jbeta primers. Profiled with immunoSEQ multiplex PCR; TCRdb holds only in-frame clones, not every one. The data contain about 110,000 clones, roughly 80% of them singletons. Sequencing used PBMCs. The receptor source for this set is a man aged 30-40 years in good health and CMV-seronegative.

The chain combines TRBV6-5 with TRBJ2-2; tentative D call: TRBD1 (6 bases). Germline V gene sequence: CDR1 MNHEY, CDR2 SVGAGI. V shed 8 bases and J shed 4 bases, with 11 bases lying between them. The CDR3 totals 13 residues. CDR3 bases: TGTGCCAGCGTTGGACAGAGCACCGGGGAGCTGTTTTTT. Amino acids: CASVGQSTGELFF.

This chain connects TRBV7-3 to TRBJ2-3; 11 nucleotides line up with TRBD2. CDR1 SGHTA and CDR2 FQGTGA come from the germline V gene. The V gene end was trimmed by 7 bases and the J gene end by 4 bases; junction bases not matched to a gene: 7. There are 15 residues in the CDR3. The DNA of the CDR3 is TGTGCCAGCACCATTAGCGGGGGGGAGGCAGATACGCAGTATTTT. This codes for CASTISGGEADTQYF.

V and J are TRBV6-5 and TRBJ2-4; 7 positions agree with TRBD2. Germline CDR1 and CDR2: MNHEY and SVGAGI. CDR3 size: 15 residues. V shed 7 bases, J shed 5 bases, and the junction held 11 bases outside the gene matches. The chain's CDR3 is CASTVGGPGENIQYF. The CDR3 region has the DNA TGTGCCAGCACCGTGGGAGGGCCTGGGGAAAACATTCAGTACTTC.

V usage is TRBV2 and J usage is TRBJ1-4, with D unresolved. The CDR3 is 12 residues long. Germline V CDR1 and CDR2: SNHLY, FYNNEI. V was pared by 7 bases and J by 11 bases, with 14 bases between. CDR3 protein: CASTPPERKLFF. The CDR3 DNA reads TGTGCCAGCACCCCCCCGGAGAGGAAACTGTTTTTT.

V and J are TRBV4-1 and TRBJ2-7; 7 nucleotides line up with TRBD2. The CDR3 covers 14 residues. The V gene's germline CDR1 is MGHRA and CDR2 YSYEKL. Trimming at V came to 6 bases and at J to 4 bases, leaving 9 bases not matched to a gene. CDR3 sequence: CASRSVGGGYEQYF. The CDR3 DNA follows: TGCGCCAGCAGGTCCGTGGGGGGGGGTTACGAGCAGTACTTC.

The V and J genes are TRBV10-2 and TRBJ1-2; 8 bases align to TRBD1. J was trimmed by 8 bases and V by 5 bases; bases with no gene match: 7. CDR3 length: 13 residues. The germline CDR1 and CDR2 sequences are WSHSY and SAAADI. CDR3 residues: CASSSRGQAGYTF. The CDR3 DNA follows: TGCGCCAGCAGTTCAAGGGGACAGGCCGGCTACACCTTC.

The chain carries TRBV6-5 and TRBJ1-2; 8 bases fit TRBD1. Germline CDR1 is MNHEY and CDR2 is SVGAGI. V shed 5 bases and J 8 bases; nucleotides not matched to a gene: 7. This CDR3 is built from 13 residues. The CDR3 DNA reads as TGTGCCAGCAGTCAATCGCGGACAGGGGGCTACACCTTC. Translation gives CASSQSRTGGYTF.

This rearrangement joins TRBV13 to TRBJ1-5; maybe TRBD1 (6 bases). Germline lookup yields CDR1 PRHDT and CDR2 FYEKMQ (reference sequence). The V end lost 0 bases, the J end lost 1 base, and 13 bases lay between the germline ends. The CDR3 totals 17 residues. The CDR3 region has the DNA TGTGCCAGCAGCTTAGGCGGGGGGGGCATAAGCAATCAGCCCCAGCATTTT. Translating gives CASSLGGGGISNQPQHF. Full variable domain (outside the CDR3, taken from reference TRBV13 and TRBJ1-5): AAGVIQSPRHLIKEKRETATLKCYPIPRHDTVYWYQQGPGQDPQFLISFYEKMQSDKGSIPDRFSAQQFSDYHSELNMSSLELGDSALYFCASSLGGGGISNQPQHFGDGTRLSIL.

The chain has TRBV6-5 and TRBJ1-5; the D is unclear. The CDR3 has 14 residues. Germline V lookup: CDR1 MNHEY, CDR2 SVGAGI. Trimming took off 5 bases at V and 1 base at J, with 9 bases between the two ends. The CDR3, as DNA: TGTGCCAGCAGTCTAGAGAGCAGCAATCAGCCCCAGCATTTT. Translating it yields CASSLESSNQPQHF.

The chain joins TRBV18 to TRBJ1-1; TRBD1 agrees at 8 bases. Germline CDR1 is KGHSH and CDR2 is LQKENI. CDR3 length: 14 residues. V lost 2 bases, J lost 9 bases, and 8 bases stayed unmatched. In nucleotides, the CDR3 is TGTGCCAGCTCACCATCAGGGGGCATAATCAAAGCTTTCTTT. This translates into CASSPSGGIIKAFF.

This sequence joins TRBV6-5 and TRBJ2-1; D possibly corresponds to TRBD2 (5 bases). This CDR3 is built from 13 residues. V was shortened by 7 bases and J by 7 bases, with 14 bases between the two germline ends. The germline V gene has CDR1 MNHEY and CDR2 SVGAGI. The CDR3 sequence is CASNTGLGNEQFF. The CDR3, as DNA: TGTGCCAGCAATACGGGGTTGGGGAATGAGCAGTTCTTC.